This is a list of T cell receptor beta chains from one sample in a study of blood T cell repertoires in COVID-19. Libraries were prepared by immunoSEQ multiplex PCR; TCRdb keeps only in-frame clonotypes and omits some of them. Among 120,000 to 150,000 clones listed, about 82% were seen once. Sequences were obtained from peripheral blood. Receptor source: a man aged 50 or older with acute or convalescent COVID-19. The CDR3 runs from the conserved cysteine through the conserved F or W. D genes are given only for firm matches. The listing skips clone size in some rows; elsewhere it reads once, few, many or a size class.

J gene | V gene | D gene | clone size | CDR3 protein | CDR3 DNA
TRBJ2-7 | TRBV10-3 | - | - | CAISPAQTGSYEQYF | TGTGCCATCAGTCCCGCCCAGACAGGCTCCTACGAGCAGTACTTC
TRBJ2-5 | TRBV7-3 | - | - | CASSLTTGRQTQYF | TGTGCCAGCAGCTTAACGACGGGTCGGCAGACCCAGTACTTC
TRBJ2-5 | TRBV7-8 | - | - | CASSPPAAAPQETQYF | TGTGCCAGCAGCCCCCCGGCCGCGGCGCCACAAGAGACCCAGTACTTC
TRBJ1-5 | TRBV4-2 | - | - | CASSQDVGREGQPQHF | TGTGCCAGCAGCCAAGATGTCGGCAGGGAGGGGCAGCCCCAGCATTTT
TRBJ1-1 | TRBV29-1 | - | - | CSVGQGAFF | TGCAGCGTTGGTCAGGGGGCTTTCTTT
TRBJ2-7 | TRBV2 | - | - | CASRETGIEQYF | TGTGCCAGCAGAGAAACAGGGATCGAGCAGTACTTC
TRBJ2-7 | TRBV10-2 | - | few | CASSEPGYEQYF | TGCGCCAGCAGTGAGCCGGGCTACGAGCAGTACTTC
TRBJ1-2 | TRBV5-5 | TRBD1 | - | CASSSRDSPPWGYTF | TGTGCCAGCAGCTCGCGGGACAGCCCTCCCTGGGGCTACACCTTC
TRBJ2-7 | TRBV7-9 | TRBD2 | - | CASSLALVAGIQYSYEQYF | TGTGCCAGCAGCTTAGCGTTGGTAGCGGGAATACAATACTCCTACGAGCAGTACTTC
TRBJ2-7 | TRBV11-1 | TRBD2 | - | CASSSPSPGGYEQYF | TGTGCCAGCAGCTCCCCCTCCCCGGGGGGTTACGAGCAGTACTTC
TRBJ2-7 | TRBV4-1 | - | few | CASSQAMNRYSYEQYF | TGCGCCAGCAGCCAAGCGATGAACAGGTACTCCTACGAGCAGTACTTC